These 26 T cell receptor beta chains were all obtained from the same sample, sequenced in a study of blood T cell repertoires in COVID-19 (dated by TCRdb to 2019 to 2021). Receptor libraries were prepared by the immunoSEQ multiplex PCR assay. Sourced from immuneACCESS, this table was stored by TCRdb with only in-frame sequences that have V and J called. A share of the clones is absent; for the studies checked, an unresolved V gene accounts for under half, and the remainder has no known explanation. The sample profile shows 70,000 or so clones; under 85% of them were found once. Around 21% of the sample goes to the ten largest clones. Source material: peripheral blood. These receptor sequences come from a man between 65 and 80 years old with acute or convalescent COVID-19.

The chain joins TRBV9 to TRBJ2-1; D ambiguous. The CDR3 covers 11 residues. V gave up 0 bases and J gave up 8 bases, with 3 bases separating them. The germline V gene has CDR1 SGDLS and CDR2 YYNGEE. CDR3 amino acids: CASSVGHEQFF. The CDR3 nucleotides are TGTGCCAGCAGCGTAGGGCATGAGCAGTTCTTC.

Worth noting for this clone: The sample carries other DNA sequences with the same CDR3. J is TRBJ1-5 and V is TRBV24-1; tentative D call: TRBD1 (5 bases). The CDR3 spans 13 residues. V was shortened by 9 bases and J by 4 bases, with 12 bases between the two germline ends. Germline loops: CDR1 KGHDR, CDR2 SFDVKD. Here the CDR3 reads CATGRGENQPQHF. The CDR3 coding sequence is TGTGCCACCGGCCGGGGGGAAAATCAGCCCCAGCATTTT.

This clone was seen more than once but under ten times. The CDR3 DNA reads as TGTGCCAGCAGCTTAGCGGGGGGGACAGGGGTAAGGTACAATGAGCAGTTCTTC. Translating it yields CASSLAGGTGVRYNEQFF. V usage is TRBV7-8 and J usage is TRBJ2-1, with TRBD1 matching over 10 bases. Germline V gives CDR1 SGHVS, CDR2 FQNEAQ. The length of the CDR3 is 18 residues. V was clipped by 0 bases and J by 4 bases; unmatched bases: 9.

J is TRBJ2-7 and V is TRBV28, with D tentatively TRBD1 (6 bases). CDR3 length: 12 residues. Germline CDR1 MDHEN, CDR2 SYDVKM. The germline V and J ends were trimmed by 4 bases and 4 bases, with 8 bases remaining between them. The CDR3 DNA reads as TGTGCCAGCAGTTCTGACAGGTACGAGCAGTACTTC. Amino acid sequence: CASSSDRYEQYF.

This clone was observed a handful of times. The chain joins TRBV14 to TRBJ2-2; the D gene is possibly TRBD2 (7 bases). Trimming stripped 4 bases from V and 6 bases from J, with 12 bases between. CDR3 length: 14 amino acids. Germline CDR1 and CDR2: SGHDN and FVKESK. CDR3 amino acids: CASSLKGGPGELFF. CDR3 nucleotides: TGTGCCAGCAGCCTAAAGGGGGGGCCCGGGGAGCTGTTTTTT.

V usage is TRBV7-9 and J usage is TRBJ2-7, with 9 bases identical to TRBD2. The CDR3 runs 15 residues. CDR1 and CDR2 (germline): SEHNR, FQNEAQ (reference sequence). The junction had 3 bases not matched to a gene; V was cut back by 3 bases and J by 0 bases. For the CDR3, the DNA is TGTGCCAGCAGCTTCGCGGGAGGGTTCTCCTACGAGCAGTACTTC. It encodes CASSFAGGFSYEQYF.

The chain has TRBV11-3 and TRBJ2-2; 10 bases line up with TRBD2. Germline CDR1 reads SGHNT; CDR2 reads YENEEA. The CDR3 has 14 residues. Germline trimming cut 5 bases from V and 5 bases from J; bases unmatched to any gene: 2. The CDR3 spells CASSSGRGTGELFF. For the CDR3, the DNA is TGTGCCAGCAGCAGCGGGAGGGGTACCGGGGAGCTGTTTTTT.

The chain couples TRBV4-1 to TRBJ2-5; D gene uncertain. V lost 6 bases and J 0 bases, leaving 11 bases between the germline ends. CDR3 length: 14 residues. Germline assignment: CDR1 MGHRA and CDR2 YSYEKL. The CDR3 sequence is CASSQNHNQETQYF. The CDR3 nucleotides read TGCGCCAGCAGTCAAAATCACAACCAAGAGACCCAGTACTTC.

The CDR3 reads CSAGADEQFF. CDR3 sequence (DNA): TGCAGTGCTGGGGCGGATGAGCAGTTCTTC. The chain employs TRBV20-1 and TRBJ2-1; a possible D gene is TRBD1 (5 bases). The CDR3 is 10 residues long. V shed 5 bases and J shed 8 bases, with 7 bases lying between them. CDR1 DFQATT and CDR2 SNEGSKA come from the germline V gene (reference sequence).

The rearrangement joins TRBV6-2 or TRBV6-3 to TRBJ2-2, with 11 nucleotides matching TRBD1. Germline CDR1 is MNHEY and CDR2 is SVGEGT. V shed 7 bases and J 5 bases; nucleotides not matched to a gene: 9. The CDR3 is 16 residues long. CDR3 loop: CASNPGGQGETGELFF. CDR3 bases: TGTGCCAGCAACCCCGGGGGACAGGGGGAGACCGGGGAGCTGTTTTTT.

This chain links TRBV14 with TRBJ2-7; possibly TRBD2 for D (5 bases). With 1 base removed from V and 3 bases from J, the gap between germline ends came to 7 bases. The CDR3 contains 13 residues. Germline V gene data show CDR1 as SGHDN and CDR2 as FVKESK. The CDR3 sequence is CASSQATSYEQYF. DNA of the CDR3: TGTGCCAGCAGCCAAGCCACTAGCTACGAGCAGTACTTC.

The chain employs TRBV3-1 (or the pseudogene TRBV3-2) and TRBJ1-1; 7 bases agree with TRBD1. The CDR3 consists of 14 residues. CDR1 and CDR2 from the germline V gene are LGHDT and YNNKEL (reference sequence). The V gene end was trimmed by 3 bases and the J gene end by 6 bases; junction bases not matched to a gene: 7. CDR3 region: CASSHPTGAAEAFF. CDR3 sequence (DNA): TGTGCCAGCAGCCACCCCACAGGGGCGGCTGAAGCTTTCTTT.

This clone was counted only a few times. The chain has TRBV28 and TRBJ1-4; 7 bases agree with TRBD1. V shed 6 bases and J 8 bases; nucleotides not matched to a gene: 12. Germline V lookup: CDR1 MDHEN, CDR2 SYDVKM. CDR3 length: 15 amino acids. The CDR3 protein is CASRGYRGFREKLFF. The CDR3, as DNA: TGTGCCAGCAGAGGATACAGGGGTTTTAGGGAAAAACTGTTTTTT. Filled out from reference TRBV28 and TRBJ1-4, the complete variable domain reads DVKVTQSSRYLVKRTGEKVFLECVQDMDHENMFWYRQDPGLGLRLIYFSYDVKMKEKGDIPEGYSVSREKKERFSLILESASTNQTSMYLCASRGYRGFREKLFFGSGTQLSVL.

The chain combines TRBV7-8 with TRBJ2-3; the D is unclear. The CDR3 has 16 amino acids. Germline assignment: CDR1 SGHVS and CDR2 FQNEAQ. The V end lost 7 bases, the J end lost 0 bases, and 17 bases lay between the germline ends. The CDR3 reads CASILTAYSSTDTQYF. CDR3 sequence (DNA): TGTGCCAGCATCCTTACAGCTTACTCAAGCACAGATACGCAGTATTTT.

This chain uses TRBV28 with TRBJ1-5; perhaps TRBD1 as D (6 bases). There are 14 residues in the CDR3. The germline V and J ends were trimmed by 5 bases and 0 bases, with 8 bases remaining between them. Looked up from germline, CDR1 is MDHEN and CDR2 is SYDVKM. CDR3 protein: CASSHRDSNQPQHF. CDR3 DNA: TGTGCCAGCAGTCACAGGGATAGCAATCAGCCCCAGCATTTT.

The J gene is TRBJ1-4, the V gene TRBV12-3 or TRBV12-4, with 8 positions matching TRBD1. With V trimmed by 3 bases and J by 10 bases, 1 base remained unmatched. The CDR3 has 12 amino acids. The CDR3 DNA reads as TGTGCCAGCAGTTTCGGACAGGGAAAACTGTTTTTT. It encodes CASSFGQGKLFF.

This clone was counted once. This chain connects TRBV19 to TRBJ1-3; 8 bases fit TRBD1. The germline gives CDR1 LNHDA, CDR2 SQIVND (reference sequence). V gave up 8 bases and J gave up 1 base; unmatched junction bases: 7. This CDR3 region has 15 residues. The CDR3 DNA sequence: TGTGCCAGTTTTCAGGGGGCAAAATCTGGAAACACCATATATTTT. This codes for CASFQGAKSGNTIYF.

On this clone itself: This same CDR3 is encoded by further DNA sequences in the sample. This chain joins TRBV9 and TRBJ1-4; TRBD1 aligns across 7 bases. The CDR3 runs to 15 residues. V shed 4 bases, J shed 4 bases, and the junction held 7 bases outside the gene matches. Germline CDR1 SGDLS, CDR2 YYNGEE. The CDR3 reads CASSPGDRFNEKLFF. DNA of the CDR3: TGTGCCAGCAGCCCCGGGGACAGATTTAATGAAAAACTGTTTTTT.

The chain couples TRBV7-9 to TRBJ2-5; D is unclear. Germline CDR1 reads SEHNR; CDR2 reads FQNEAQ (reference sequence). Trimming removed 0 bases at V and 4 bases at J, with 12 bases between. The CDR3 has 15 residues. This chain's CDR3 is CASSLAPVISETQYF. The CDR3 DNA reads TGTGCCAGCAGCTTAGCACCGGTCATATCAGAGACCCAGTACTTC.

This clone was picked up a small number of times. CDR3 DNA: TGTGCCAGCAGCCTCACAGGGGGCTCAGGGGAGCAGTACTTC. It is translated as CASSLTGGSGEQYF. The V call is TRBV25-1, the J call TRBJ2-7, with 9 bases aligning to TRBD1. The CDR3 has 14 residues. Germline CDR1 MGHDK, CDR2 SYGVNS. V was clipped by 6 bases and J by 7 bases; unmatched bases: 10.

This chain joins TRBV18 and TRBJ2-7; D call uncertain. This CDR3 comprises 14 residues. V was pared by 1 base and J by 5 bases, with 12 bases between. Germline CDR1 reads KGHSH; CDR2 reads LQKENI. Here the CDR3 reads CASSPLRSADEQYF. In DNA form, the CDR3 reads TGTGCCAGCTCACCACTGAGGAGCGCCGACGAGCAGTACTTC.

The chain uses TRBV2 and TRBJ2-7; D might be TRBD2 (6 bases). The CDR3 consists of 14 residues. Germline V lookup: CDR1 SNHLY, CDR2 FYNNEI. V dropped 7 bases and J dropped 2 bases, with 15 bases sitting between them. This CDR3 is CASKAASVAYEQYF. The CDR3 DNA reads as TGTGCCAGCAAGGCGGCTAGCGTGGCCTACGAGCAGTACTTC.

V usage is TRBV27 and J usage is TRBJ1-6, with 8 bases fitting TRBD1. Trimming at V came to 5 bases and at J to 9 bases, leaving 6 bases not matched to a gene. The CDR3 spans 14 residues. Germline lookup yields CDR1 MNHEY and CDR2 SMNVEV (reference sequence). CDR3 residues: CASSTTGEASPLHF. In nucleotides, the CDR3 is TGTGCCAGCAGTACGACAGGGGAGGCTTCACCCCTCCACTTT.

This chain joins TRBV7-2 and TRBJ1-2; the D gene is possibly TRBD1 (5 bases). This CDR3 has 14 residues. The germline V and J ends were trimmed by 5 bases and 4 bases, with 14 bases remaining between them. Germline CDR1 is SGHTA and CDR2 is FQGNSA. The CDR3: CASSAQGQTYGYTF. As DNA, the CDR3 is TGTGCCAGCAGCGCGCAGGGCCAAACCTATGGCTACACCTTC.

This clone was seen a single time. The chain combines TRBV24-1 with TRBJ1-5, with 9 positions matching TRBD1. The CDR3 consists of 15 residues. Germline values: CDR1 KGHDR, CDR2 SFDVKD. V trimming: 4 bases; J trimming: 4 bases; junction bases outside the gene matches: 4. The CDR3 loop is CATSDPGTGNQPQHF. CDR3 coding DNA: TGTGCCACCAGTGACCCCGGGACAGGGAATCAGCCCCAGCATTTT.

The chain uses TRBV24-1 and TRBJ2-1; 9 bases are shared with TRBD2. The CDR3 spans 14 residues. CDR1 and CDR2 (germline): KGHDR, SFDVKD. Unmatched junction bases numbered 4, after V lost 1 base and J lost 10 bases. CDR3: CATSDFSGGQEQFF. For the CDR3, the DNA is TGTGCCACCAGTGATTTTAGCGGGGGACAAGAGCAGTTCTTC.